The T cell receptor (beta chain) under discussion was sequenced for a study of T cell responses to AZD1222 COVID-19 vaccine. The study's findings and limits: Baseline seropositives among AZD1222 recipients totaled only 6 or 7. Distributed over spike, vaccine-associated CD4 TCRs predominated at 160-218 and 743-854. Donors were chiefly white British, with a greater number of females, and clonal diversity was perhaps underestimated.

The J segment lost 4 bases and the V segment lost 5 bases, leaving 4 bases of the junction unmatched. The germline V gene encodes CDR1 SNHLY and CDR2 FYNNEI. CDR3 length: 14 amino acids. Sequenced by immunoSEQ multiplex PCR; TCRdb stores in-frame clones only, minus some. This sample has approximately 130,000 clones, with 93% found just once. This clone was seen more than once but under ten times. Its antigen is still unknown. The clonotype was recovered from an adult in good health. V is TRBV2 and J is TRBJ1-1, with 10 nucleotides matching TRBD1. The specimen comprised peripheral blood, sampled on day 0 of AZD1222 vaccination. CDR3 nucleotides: TGTGCCAGCAGTTGGGACAGGGGAAGCACTGAAGCTTTCTTT. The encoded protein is CASSWDRGSTEAFF.